Listed here are 32 T cell receptor beta chains from one sample, sequenced in a study of beta chain features in type 1 diabetes. The entirety of the isolated RNA underwent reverse transcription, so expressed TCRB transcripts were sequenced. Libraries were prepared by immunoSEQ multiplex PCR; TCRdb keeps only in-frame clonotypes and omits some of them. The sample holds about 650,000 clones, 9.5% to 15% seen once. Their antigens remain unidentified. The study, taken as a whole, reports: Researchers report that Type 1 diabetes patients had moderately but significantly shorter TCRB CDR3s across all four CD4+ subsets.

The specimen sequenced was naive CD4+ T cells from blood. The receptors come from a man aged 30 to 45 with type 1 diabetes.

The chain has TRBV9 and TRBJ1-2; D ambiguous. The CDR3 is 16 amino acids. V was clipped by 0 bases and J by 5 bases, with 17 bases between them. Germline CDR1 is SGDLS and CDR2 is YYNGEE. The CDR3: CASSVGGLAERYGYTF. In DNA, the CDR3 is TGTGCCAGCAGCGTAGGAGGTTTGGCAGAACGTTATGGCTACACCTTC.

This rearrangement joins TRBV2 to TRBJ1-3, with D perhaps matching TRBD1 (6 bases). Germline lookup yields CDR1 SNHLY and CDR2 FYNNEI. Trimming took 3 bases from V and 0 from J, leaving 12 bases between them. The CDR3 runs to 16 residues. The CDR3 bases are TGTGCCAGCAGTGAGTGGGGGGCCAACTCTGGAAACACCATATATTTT. Protein sequence: CASSEWGANSGNTIYF.

The CDR3 region is CASRRPGQETQYF. The DNA for the CDR3 is TGTGCCAGCCGCCGACCAGGCCAAGAGACCCAGTACTTC. The gene calls are TRBV7-9 and TRBJ2-5; D unclear. The V end lost 8 bases, the J end lost 1 base, and 11 bases lay between the germline ends. This CDR3 comprises 13 residues. Germline CDR1 is SEHNR and CDR2 is FQNEAQ (reference sequence).

This chain joins TRBV2 and TRBJ2-2; a weak D match, TRBD2 (6 bases). Deletions cut 3 bases from V and 6 bases from J, with 14 bases between. Germline V gene data show CDR1 as SNHLY and CDR2 as FYNNEI. This CDR3 region has 15 residues. The CDR3, as DNA: TGTGCCAGCAGTGAGGGGAGGCGGGGCTCCGGGGAGCTGTTTTTT. Amino acid sequence: CASSEGRRGSGELFF.

The rearrangement links TRBV7-2 to TRBJ2-2; possible D gene TRBD2, 6 bases. Looked up from germline, CDR1 is SGHTA and CDR2 is FQGNSA. Trimming took 1 base from V and 4 from J, leaving 13 bases between them. This CDR3 has 16 residues. The CDR3, as DNA: TGTGCCAGCAGCTTAGGGGCACTGGGGGGCACCGGGGAGCTGTTTTTT. Protein sequence: CASSLGALGGTGELFF. The full variable domain, completed using reference TRBV7-2 and TRBJ2-2, is GAGVSQSPSNKVTEKGKDVELRCDPISGHTALYWYRQSLGQGLEFLIYFQGNSAPDKSGLPSDRFSAERTGGSVSTLTIQRTQQEDSAVYLCASSLGALGGTGELFFGEGSRLTVL.

The chain couples TRBV4-3 to TRBJ2-6; D perhaps matches TRBD1 (6 bases). CDR1 is LGHNA, CDR2 YSLEER, per germline. The CDR3 totals 17 residues. Deletions cut 0 bases from V and 0 bases from J, with 9 bases between. The CDR3 coding sequence is TGCGCCAGCAGCCAAGATCAGGGGACCTCTGGGGCCAACGTCCTGACTTTC. It is translated as CASSQDQGTSGANVLTF.

This chain connects TRBV25-1 to TRBJ1-1; D remains unclear. The germline V and J ends were trimmed by 5 bases and 3 bases, with 7 bases remaining between them. CDR3 length equals 12 residues. CDR1 and CDR2 (germline): MGHDK, SYGVNS. The chain's CDR3 is CASSSSYTEAFF. In DNA, the CDR3 is TGTGCCAGCAGTTCCAGTTACACTGAAGCTTTCTTT.

A few counts support this clone. V and J are TRBV7-9 and TRBJ2-7; D may match TRBD1 or TRBD2 (6 bases each). Germline V gives CDR1 SEHNR, CDR2 FQNEAQ (reference sequence). CDR3 size: 12 residues. Deletions cut 4 bases from V and 8 bases from J, with 12 bases between. This chain's CDR3 is CASSSGGSKQYF. The CDR3 coding sequence is TGTGCCAGCAGCTCCGGGGGCAGTAAGCAGTACTTC.

The rearrangement joins TRBV10-3 to TRBJ2-5; perhaps TRBD1 as D (6 bases). The CDR3 sequence is 12 residues long. V lost 9 bases to trimming and J lost 4 bases, with 12 bases between them. Germline values: CDR1 ENHRY, CDR2 SYGVKD. CDR3 loop: CAISQGSETQYF. The CDR3, as DNA: TGTGCCATTTCACAGGGATCAGAGACCCAGTACTTC.

The CDR3 DNA follows: TGCAGCGTTGGATCCCCCCGGGATTCAGCCTCCTTGGGTGAGCAGTACTTC. Translated, it gives CSVGSPRDSASLGEQYF. V and J are TRBV29-1 and TRBJ2-7, with D maybe TRBD2 (5 bases). V was trimmed by 4 bases and J by 7 bases, leaving 29 bases between them. The CDR3 is 17 amino acids. Germline loops: CDR1 SQVTM, CDR2 ANQGSEA.

The chain has TRBV29-1 and TRBJ1-2; no definite D call. Looked up from germline, CDR1 is SQVTM and CDR2 is ANQGSEA. The V end was cut by 3 bases, the J end by 1 base, with 9 bases between. CDR3 length equals 13 residues. The CDR3 spells CSVEFGDNYGYTF. For the CDR3, the DNA is TGCAGCGTTGAGTTTGGGGATAACTATGGCTACACCTTC.

Only a few counts were recorded for this clone. The chain is built from TRBV27 and TRBJ2-3; 10 bases fit TRBD1. J lost 5 bases, V lost 5 bases, and 7 bases had no gene match. The CDR3 is made up of 15 amino acids. Germline loops: CDR1 MNHEY, CDR2 SMNVEV (reference sequence). The CDR3 nucleotides are TGTGCCAGCAGTCCGACGGGACAGGGGAGAGATACGCAGTATTTT. It codes for CASSPTGQGRDTQYF.

V and J are TRBV5-4 and TRBJ1-6; D is possibly TRBD1 (6 bases). CDR3 length: 16 residues. The germline V gene has CDR1 SGHNT and CDR2 YYREEE (reference sequence). Trimming took off 1 base at V and 10 bases at J, with 18 bases between the two ends. The chain's CDR3 is CASSLSPAGVRSPLHF. The CDR3 DNA follows: TGTGCCAGCAGCTTGTCGCCGGCAGGGGTACGATCACCCCTCCACTTT.

The chain has TRBV7-2 and TRBJ2-7, with a weak D call TRBD1 (5 bases). CDR3 size: 12 residues. Germline values: CDR1 SGHTA, CDR2 FQGNSA. V was pared by 5 bases and J by 6 bases, with 11 bases between. The CDR3 region has the DNA TGTGCCAGCAGCCGCAGGGTGAGCGAGCAGTACTTC. Amino acids: CASSRRVSEQYF.

The J gene is TRBJ1-2, the V gene TRBV29-1; 7 nucleotides match TRBD1. This CDR3 spans 13 amino acids. The ends lost 4 bases at V and 1 base at J; junction bases unmatched: 3. Germline CDR1 is SQVTM and CDR2 is ANQGSEA. This CDR3 is CSVGGQLNYGYTF. The CDR3 coding sequence is TGCAGCGTTGGGGGACAGCTTAACTATGGCTACACCTTC.

The chain has TRBV30 and TRBJ2-6, with D possibly being TRBD1 (5 bases). Per the germline V gene, CDR1 is GTSNPN and CDR2 is SVGIG (reference sequence). The CDR3 covers 14 residues. V dropped 5 bases and J dropped 1 base, with 9 bases sitting between them. CDR3 nucleotide sequence: TGTGCCTGGTATCAGGGTTCTGGGGCCAACGTCCTGACTTTC. It translates to CAWYQGSGANVLTF.

This clone has more than one count but fewer than ten. Written as DNA, the CDR3 is TGTGCCAGCAGTTCGGGTCCCAGAAATAGCAATCAGCCCCAGCATTTT. Protein product: CASSSGPRNSNQPQHF. The genes are TRBV28 and TRBJ1-5; D uncertain. CDR1 is MDHEN, CDR2 SYDVKM, per germline. The germline V and J ends were trimmed by 4 bases and 0 bases, with 13 bases remaining between them. This CDR3 spans 16 amino acids.

The chain employs TRBV5-1 and TRBJ2-7; 9 positions agree with TRBD1. Germline V CDR1 and CDR2: SGHRS, YFSETQ. V dropped 5 bases and J dropped 5; count of bases not matched to a gene: 5. The CDR3 covers 13 residues. The CDR3 sequence: CASRRQGEDEQYF. For the CDR3, the DNA is TGCGCCAGCAGGAGACAGGGGGAGGACGAGCAGTACTTC.

V usage is TRBV28 and J usage is TRBJ1-4, with D unresolved. The germline gives CDR1 MDHEN, CDR2 SYDVKM. V lost 6 bases and J lost 7, with 12 bases in between. CDR3 length equals 13 residues. The CDR3 reads CASSPQWVEKLFF. CDR3 DNA: TGTGCCAGCAGCCCCCAGTGGGTTGAAAAACTGTTTTTT. Together with reference TRBV28 and TRBJ1-4, the CDR3 gives the full variable domain: DVKVTQSSRYLVKRTGEKVFLECVQDMDHENMFWYRQDPGLGLRLIYFSYDVKMKEKGDIPEGYSVSREKKERFSLILESASTNQTSMYLCASSPQWVEKLFFGSGTQLSVL.

This chain connects TRBV9 to TRBJ2-2, with 8 bases lining up with TRBD1. Germline V gene lookup returns CDR1 SGDLS and CDR2 YYNGEE. CDR3 length: 16 amino acids. J lost 6 bases, V lost 0 bases, and 7 bases had no gene match. CDR3 amino acids: CASSVGAGGYAGELFF. The CDR3 DNA sequence: TGTGCCAGCAGCGTAGGGGCAGGGGGCTATGCCGGGGAGCTGTTTTTT.

The table lists this clone with a few counts. The J gene is TRBJ2-3, the V gene TRBV29-1; 10 nucleotides agree with TRBD1. CDR3 length: 14 amino acids. Germline lookup yields CDR1 SQVTM and CDR2 ANQGSEA. Trimming took 7 bases from V and 1 from J; bases not matched to a gene: 5. DNA for the CDR3: TGCAGCGCCCGTGGACAGGGGGGCACAGATACGCAGTATTTT. The encoded protein is CSARGQGGTDTQYF.

The chain uses TRBV7-2 and TRBJ1-5, with D possibly TRBD1 on 5 matching bases. The V end was cut by 6 bases, the J end by 7 bases, with 19 bases between. The CDR3 extends over 15 amino acids. The germline gives CDR1 SGHTA, CDR2 FQGNSA. CDR3: CASSLTGPGGQPQHF. CDR3 nucleotide sequence: TGTGCCAGCAGTCTAACGGGACCCGGCGGGCAGCCCCAGCATTTT.

A few counts support this clone. The rearrangement joins TRBV4-2 to TRBJ1-2; unclear D gene. Germline assignment: CDR1 LGHNA and CDR2 YNFKEQ. V lost 4 bases, J lost 8 bases, and 17 bases lay in between. The CDR3 covers 14 residues. The CDR3 loop reads CASSPLEPRRGYTF. The CDR3 nucleotides read TGTGCCAGCAGCCCCCTCGAGCCACGGAGAGGCTACACCTTC.

This clone was counted a few times. The chain joins TRBV7-9 to TRBJ2-1; TRBD2 is a possible D gene (5 bases). The V gene's germline CDR1 is SEHNR and CDR2 FQNEAQ (reference sequence). Trimming pared 7 bases from V and 7 bases from J, leaving 23 bases between. The CDR3 is made up of 16 amino acids. CDR3 residues: CASTTHDWTLGNEQFF. The CDR3 DNA sequence: TGTGCCAGCACTACCCACGATTGGACTTTGGGGAATGAGCAGTTCTTC.

V usage is TRBV2 and J usage is TRBJ2-1; 9 bases are shared with TRBD1. Per the germline V gene, CDR1 is SNHLY and CDR2 is FYNNEI. J was trimmed by 0 bases and V by 8 bases; bases with no gene match: 2. This CDR3 region has 14 residues. The CDR3 nucleotides read TGTGCCAGCCTGGACAGGGGCTCCTACAATGAGCAGTTCTTC. It is translated as CASLDRGSYNEQFF.

This clone was observed a handful of times. The chain recombines TRBV7-8 with TRBJ2-1; 9 nucleotides agree with TRBD2. Germline trimming cut 0 bases from V and 7 bases from J; bases unmatched to any gene: 16. In germline, CDR1 is SGHVS, CDR2 FQNEAQ. This CDR3 contains 19 residues. For the CDR3, the DNA is TGTGCCAGCAGCTTAGCGTTTGGGCTAGCGGGGACCGCGGGTAATGAGCAGTTCTTC. Translated, it gives CASSLAFGLAGTAGNEQFF.

There are a few counts of this clone. V gene TRBV13 combines with J gene TRBJ2-3; 8 bases align to TRBD1. V lost 2 bases to trimming and J lost 8 bases; unmatched junction nucleotides: 9. The CDR3 extends over 15 amino acids. The V gene's germline CDR1 is PRHDT and CDR2 FYEKMQ (reference sequence). The CDR3 reads CASSLTGEDRGTQYF. CDR3 nucleotides: TGTGCCAGCAGCTTAACAGGGGAAGACAGGGGTACGCAGTATTTT.

This chain links TRBV28 with TRBJ1-4; the D gene is possibly TRBD1 (5 bases). The CDR3 has 11 amino acids. The germline CDR1 and CDR2 sequences are MDHEN and SYDVKM. V shed 5 bases and J shed 12 bases, with 10 bases lying between them. This CDR3 reads CASSLRGELFF. The DNA of the CDR3 is TGTGCCAGCAGTCTCCGAGGGGAACTGTTTTTT.

The chain couples TRBV7-8 to TRBJ2-7; tentative D call: TRBD2 (5 bases). Germline assignment: CDR1 SGHVS and CDR2 FQNEAQ. Between the trimmed V and J ends, which lost 1 base and 7 bases, there was a span of 14 bases. This CDR3 comprises 14 residues. In DNA form, the CDR3 reads TGTGCCAGCAGCTTAGATGGGAGAAGAGAAGAGCAGTACTTC. Amino acids: CASSLDGRREEQYF.

V is TRBV5-1 and J is TRBJ2-3, with 10 nucleotides matching TRBD1. J lost 4 bases, V lost 0 bases, and 2 bases had no gene match. Germline V gene lookup returns CDR1 SGHRS and CDR2 YFSETQ. This CDR3 region has 15 residues. The CDR3 DNA is TGCGCCAGCAGCTTGGCCGGACAGGGGGCAGATACGCAGTATTTT. It codes for CASSLAGQGADTQYF.

This clone has just a few counts. The rearrangement uses TRBV9 and TRBJ1-3, with D uncertain. The CDR3 is 14 amino acids. Per the germline V gene, CDR1 is SGDLS and CDR2 is YYNGEE. V was pared by 4 bases and J by 0 bases, with 8 bases between. CDR3: CASSSGSSGNTIYF. The CDR3 DNA follows: TGTGCCAGCAGCTCTGGGAGCTCTGGAAACACCATATATTTT.

This clone was recorded a few times. The chain carries TRBV13 and TRBJ2-5; D remains unclear. The ends were cut back, 5 bases at V and 4 bases at J, with 5 bases in the middle. The CDR3 extends over 11 amino acids. The V gene's germline CDR1 is PRHDT and CDR2 FYEKMQ (reference sequence). The CDR3 DNA sequence: TGTGCCAGCAGCCCGGGAGAGACCCAGTACTTC. Amino acids: CASSPGETQYF.